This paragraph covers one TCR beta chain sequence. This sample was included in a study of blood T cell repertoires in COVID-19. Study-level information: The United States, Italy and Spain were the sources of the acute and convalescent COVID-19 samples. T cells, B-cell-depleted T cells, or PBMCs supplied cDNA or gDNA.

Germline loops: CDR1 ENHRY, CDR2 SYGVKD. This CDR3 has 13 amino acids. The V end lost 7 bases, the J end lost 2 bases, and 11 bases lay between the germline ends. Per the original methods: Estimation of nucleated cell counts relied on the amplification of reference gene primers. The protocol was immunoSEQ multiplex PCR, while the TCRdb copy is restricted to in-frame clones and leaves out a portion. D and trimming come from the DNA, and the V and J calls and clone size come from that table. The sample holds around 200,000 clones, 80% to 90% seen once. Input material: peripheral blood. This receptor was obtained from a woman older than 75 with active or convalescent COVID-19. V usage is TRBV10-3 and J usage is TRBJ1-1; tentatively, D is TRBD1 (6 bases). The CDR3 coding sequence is TGTGCCATCACAGGGACAATTAACACTGAAGCTTTCTTT. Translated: CAITGTINTEAFF.